Below, 4 T cell receptor beta chains from the same sample are listed, as sequenced in a study of blood T cells in healthy people across ages. Primed by a sample-barcoded 5' primer and a J-beta primer mix, a second PCR proceeded for 7 to 11 cycles. Each CDR3 protein gets one entry after TCRdb re-called the 5' RACE reads with MiXCR. The sample consists of just under 750,000 distinct CDR3 sequences, approximately 21% of them appearing once. The sample comprised blood. The source is a man aged 65 to 85 in good health.

This clonotype was seen only a few times. This chain links TRBV12-3 or TRBV12-4 with TRBJ1-5; D remains ambiguous. V shed 7 bases and J shed 9 bases, with 16 bases lying between them. The CDR3 sequence is 13 residues long. As DNA, the CDR3 is TGTGCCAGCAATGAGAACGGTGAGGGGCCCCAGCATTTT. Translated: CASNENGEGPQHF.

In its sample, this clonotype was seen a few times. The V gene is TRBV7-2, the J gene TRBJ2-1; weak D call: TRBD2 (5 bases). Trimming took off 2 bases at V and 3 bases at J, with 8 bases between the two ends. Germline V gene sequence: CDR1 SGHTA, CDR2 FQGNSA. The CDR3 spans 14 residues. CDR3 nucleotide sequence: TGTGCCAGCAGCTTAACTAGAGTCTACAATGAGCAGTTCTTC. Protein sequence: CASSLTRVYNEQFF.

This clonotype was picked up one time. This chain joins TRBV20-1 and TRBJ2-3; 8 nucleotides match TRBD2. CDR3 length: 16 amino acids. The J segment lost 2 bases and the V segment lost 3 bases, leaving 10 bases of the junction unmatched. Germline lookup yields CDR1 DFQATT and CDR2 SNEGSKA (reference sequence). CDR3 loop: CSASIIPGLDTDTQYF. The CDR3 DNA reads as TGCAGTGCTAGCATCATACCGGGACTAGACACAGATACGCAGTATTTT.

This clonotype was observed a single time. The V call is TRBV4-3, the J call TRBJ1-1; the D is unclear. CDR1 is LGHNA, CDR2 YSLEER, per germline. With 0 bases removed from V and 0 bases from J, the gap between germline ends came to 8 bases. The CDR3 extends over 15 amino acids. The CDR3 here is CASSQDWSVNTEAFF. The CDR3 nucleotides are TGCGCCAGCAGCCAAGATTGGAGTGTGAACACTGAAGCTTTCTTT.